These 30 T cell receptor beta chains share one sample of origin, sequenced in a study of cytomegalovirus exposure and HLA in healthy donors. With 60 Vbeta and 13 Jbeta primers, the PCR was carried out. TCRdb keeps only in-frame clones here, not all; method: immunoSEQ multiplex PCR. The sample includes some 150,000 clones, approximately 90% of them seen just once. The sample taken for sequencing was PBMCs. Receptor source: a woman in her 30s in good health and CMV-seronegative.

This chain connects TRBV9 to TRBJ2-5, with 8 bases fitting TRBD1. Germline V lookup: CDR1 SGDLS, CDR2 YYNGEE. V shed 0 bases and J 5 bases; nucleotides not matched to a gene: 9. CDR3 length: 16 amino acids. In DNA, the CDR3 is TGTGCCAGCAGCGTAGAGCAGGGGGCAGGAGGCGAGACCCAGTACTTC. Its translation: CASSVEQGAGGETQYF. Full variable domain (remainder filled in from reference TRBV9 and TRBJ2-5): DSGVTQTPKHLITATGQRVTLRCSPRSGDLSVYWYQQSLDQGLQFLIQYYNGEERAKGNILERFSAQQFPDLHSELNLSSLELGDSALYFCASSVEQGAGGETQYFGPGTRLLVL.

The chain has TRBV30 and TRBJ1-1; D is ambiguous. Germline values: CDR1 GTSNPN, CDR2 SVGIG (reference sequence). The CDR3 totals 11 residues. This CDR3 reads CEAGRDTEAFF. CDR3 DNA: TGTGAGGCGGGGAGGGACACTGAAGCTTTCTTT. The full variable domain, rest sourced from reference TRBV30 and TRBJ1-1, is SQTIHQWPATLVQPVGSPLSLECTVEGTSNPNLYWYRQAAGRGLQLLFYSVGIGQISSEVPQNLSASRPQDRQFILSSKKLLLSDSGFYLCEAGRDTEAFFGQGTRLTVV.

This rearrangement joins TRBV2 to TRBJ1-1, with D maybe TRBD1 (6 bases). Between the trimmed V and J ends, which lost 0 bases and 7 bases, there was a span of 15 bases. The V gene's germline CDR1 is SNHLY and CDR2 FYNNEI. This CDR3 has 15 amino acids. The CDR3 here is CASSEAGGELSEAFF. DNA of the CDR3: TGTGCCAGCAGTGAAGCAGGGGGAGAACTAAGTGAAGCTTTCTTT. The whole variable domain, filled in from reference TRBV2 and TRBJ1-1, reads EPEVTQTPSHQVTQMGQEVILRCVPISNHLYFYWYRQILGQKVEFLVSFYNNEISEKSEIFDDQFSVERPDGSNFTLKIRSTKLEDSAMYFCASSEAGGELSEAFFGQGTRLTVV.

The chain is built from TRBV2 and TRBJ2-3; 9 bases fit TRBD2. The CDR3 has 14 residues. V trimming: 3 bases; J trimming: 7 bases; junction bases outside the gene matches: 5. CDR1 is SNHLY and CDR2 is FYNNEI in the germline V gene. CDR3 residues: CASSEPREGNTQYF. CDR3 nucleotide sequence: TGTGCCAGCAGTGAGCCGCGGGAGGGAAATACGCAGTATTTT.

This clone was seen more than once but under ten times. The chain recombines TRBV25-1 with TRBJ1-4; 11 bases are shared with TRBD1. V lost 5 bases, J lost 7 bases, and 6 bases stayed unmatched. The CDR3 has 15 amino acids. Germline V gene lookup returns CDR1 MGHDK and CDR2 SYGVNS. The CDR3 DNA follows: TGTGCCAGCAGTATGCTAGGGACAGGGGGTGAAAAACTGTTTTTT. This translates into CASSMLGTGGEKLFF.

CDR3 nucleotides: TGTGCCAGCAGTGGACGGGGTAACTATGGCTACACCTTC. Protein product: CASSGRGNYGYTF. The V call is TRBV6-4, the J call TRBJ1-2; D is uncertain. The CDR3 is 13 amino acids. Per the germline V gene, CDR1 is MRHNA and CDR2 is SNTAGT. Trimming left V 4 bases short and J 1 base short, with 7 bases between.

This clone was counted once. The CDR3 DNA sequence: TGTGCCAGCAGCTTGGGTATTCGAGCGGGAGGAAGTAATGAGCAGTTCTTC. Residues: CASSLGIRAGGSNEQFF. The chain uses TRBV5-4 and TRBJ2-1; the match to TRBD2 covers 9 bases. The CDR3 loop spans 17 amino acids. The ends lost 0 bases at V and 7 bases at J; junction bases unmatched: 11. Per germline, CDR1 SGHNT and CDR2 YYREEE (reference sequence).

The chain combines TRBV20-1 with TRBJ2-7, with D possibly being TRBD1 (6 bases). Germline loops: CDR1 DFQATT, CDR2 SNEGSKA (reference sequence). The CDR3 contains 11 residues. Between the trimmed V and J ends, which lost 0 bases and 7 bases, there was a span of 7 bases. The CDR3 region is CSARDQGEQYF. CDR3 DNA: TGCAGTGCTAGAGATCAGGGGGAGCAGTACTTC.

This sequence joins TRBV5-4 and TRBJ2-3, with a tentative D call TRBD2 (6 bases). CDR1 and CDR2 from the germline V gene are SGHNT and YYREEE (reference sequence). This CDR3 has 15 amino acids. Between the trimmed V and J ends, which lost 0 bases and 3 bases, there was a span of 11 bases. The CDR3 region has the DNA TGTGCCAGCAGCTTGGCCCTTAGCGGTACAGATACGCAGTATTTT. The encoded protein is CASSLALSGTDTQYF.

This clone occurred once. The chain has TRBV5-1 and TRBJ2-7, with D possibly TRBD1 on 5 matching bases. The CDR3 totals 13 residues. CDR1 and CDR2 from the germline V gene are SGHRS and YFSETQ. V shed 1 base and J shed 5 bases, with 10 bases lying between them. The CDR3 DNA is TGCGCCAGCAGCTTGATGCAGGGCCACGAGCAGTACTTC. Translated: CASSLMQGHEQYF. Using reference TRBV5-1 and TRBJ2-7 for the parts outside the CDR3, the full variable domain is KAGVTQTPRYLIKTRGQQVTLSCSPISGHRSVSWYQQTPGQGLQFLFEYFSETQRNKGNFPGRFSGRQFSNSRSEMNVSTLELGDSALYLCASSLMQGHEQYFGPGTRLTVT.

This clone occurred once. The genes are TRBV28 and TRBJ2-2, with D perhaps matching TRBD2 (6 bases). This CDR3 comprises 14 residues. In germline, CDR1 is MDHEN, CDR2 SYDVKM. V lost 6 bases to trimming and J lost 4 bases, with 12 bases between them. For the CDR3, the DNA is TGTGCCAGCAGGAGCGGAGGGCCCACCGGGGAGCTGTTTTTT. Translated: CASRSGGPTGELFF.

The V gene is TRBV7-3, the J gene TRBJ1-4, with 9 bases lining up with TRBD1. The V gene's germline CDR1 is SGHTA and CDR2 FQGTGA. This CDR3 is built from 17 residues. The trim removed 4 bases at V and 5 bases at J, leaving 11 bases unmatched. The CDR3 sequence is CASSYLDAGTGNEKLFF. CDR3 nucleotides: TGTGCCAGCAGCTACCTTGACGCCGGGACAGGGAATGAAAAACTGTTTTTT.

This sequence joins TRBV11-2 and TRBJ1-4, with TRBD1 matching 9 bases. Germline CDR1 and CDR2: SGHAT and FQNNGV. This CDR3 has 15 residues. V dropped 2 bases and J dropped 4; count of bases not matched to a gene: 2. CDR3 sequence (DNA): TGTGCCAGCAGCTTATGGACAGGGGTTAATGAAAAACTGTTTTTT. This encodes CASSLWTGVNEKLFF.

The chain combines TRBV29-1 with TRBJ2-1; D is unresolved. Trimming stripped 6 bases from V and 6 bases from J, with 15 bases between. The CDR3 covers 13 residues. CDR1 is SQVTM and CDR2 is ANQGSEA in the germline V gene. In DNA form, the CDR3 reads TGCAGCGTGCGTTCAATTGTGAGCAATGAGCAGTTCTTC. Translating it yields CSVRSIVSNEQFF.

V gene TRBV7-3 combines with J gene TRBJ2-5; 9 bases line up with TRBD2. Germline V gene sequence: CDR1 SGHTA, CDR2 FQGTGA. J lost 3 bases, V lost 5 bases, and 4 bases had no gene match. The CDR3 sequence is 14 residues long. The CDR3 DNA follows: TGTGCCAGCAGCCCGCGGGGGGGGGAAGAGACCCAGTACTTC. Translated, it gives CASSPRGGEETQYF.

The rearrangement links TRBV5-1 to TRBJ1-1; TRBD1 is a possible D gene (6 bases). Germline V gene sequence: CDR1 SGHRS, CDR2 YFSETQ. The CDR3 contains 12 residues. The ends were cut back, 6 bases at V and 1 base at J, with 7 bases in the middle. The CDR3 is CASKQGNTEAFF. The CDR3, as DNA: TGCGCCAGCAAACAGGGGAACACTGAAGCTTTCTTT. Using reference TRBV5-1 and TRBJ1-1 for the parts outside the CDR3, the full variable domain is KAGVTQTPRYLIKTRGQQVTLSCSPISGHRSVSWYQQTPGQGLQFLFEYFSETQRNKGNFPGRFSGRQFSNSRSEMNVSTLELGDSALYLCASKQGNTEAFFGQGTRLTVV.

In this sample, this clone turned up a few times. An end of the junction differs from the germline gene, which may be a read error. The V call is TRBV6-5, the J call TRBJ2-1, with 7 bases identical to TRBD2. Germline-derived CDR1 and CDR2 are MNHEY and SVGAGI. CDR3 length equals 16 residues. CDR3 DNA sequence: TGTGCCAGCAGTTACACGGGGCCGACTAGCTACTATGAGCAGTTCTTC. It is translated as CASSYTGPTSYYEQFF.

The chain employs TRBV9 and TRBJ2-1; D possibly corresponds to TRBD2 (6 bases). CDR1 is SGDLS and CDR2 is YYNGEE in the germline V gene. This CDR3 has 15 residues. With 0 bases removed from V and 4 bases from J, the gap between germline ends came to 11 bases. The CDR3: CASSVEGGGYNEQFF. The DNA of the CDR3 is TGTGCCAGCAGCGTAGAGGGTGGGGGGTACAATGAGCAGTTCTTC.

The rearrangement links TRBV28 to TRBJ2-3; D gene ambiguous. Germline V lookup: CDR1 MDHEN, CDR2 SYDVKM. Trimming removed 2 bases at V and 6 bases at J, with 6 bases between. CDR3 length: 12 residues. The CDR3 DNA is TGTGCCAGCAGTTTACGGGTCGATACGCAGTATTTT. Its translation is CASSLRVDTQYF.

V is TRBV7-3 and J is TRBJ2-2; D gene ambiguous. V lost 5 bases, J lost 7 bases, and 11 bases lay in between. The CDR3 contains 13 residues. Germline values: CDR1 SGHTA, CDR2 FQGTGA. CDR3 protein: CASSAQSGGELFF. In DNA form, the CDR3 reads TGTGCCAGCAGCGCCCAATCGGGCGGGGAGCTGTTTTTT.

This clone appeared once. CDR3 sequence reads: CASSVEGDLVPNTEAFF. The DNA for the CDR3 is TGTGCCAGCAGCGTAGAGGGGGATTTGGTGCCGAACACTGAAGCTTTCTTT. V gene TRBV9 combines with J gene TRBJ1-1; perhaps TRBD1 as D (6 bases). Germline V gene data show CDR1 as SGDLS and CDR2 as YYNGEE. CDR3 length equals 17 residues. V was clipped by 0 bases and J by 1 base, with 16 bases between them. Using reference TRBV9 and TRBJ1-1 for the parts outside the CDR3, the full variable domain is DSGVTQTPKHLITATGQRVTLRCSPRSGDLSVYWYQQSLDQGLQFLIQYYNGEERAKGNILERFSAQQFPDLHSELNLSSLELGDSALYFCASSVEGDLVPNTEAFFGQGTRLTVV.

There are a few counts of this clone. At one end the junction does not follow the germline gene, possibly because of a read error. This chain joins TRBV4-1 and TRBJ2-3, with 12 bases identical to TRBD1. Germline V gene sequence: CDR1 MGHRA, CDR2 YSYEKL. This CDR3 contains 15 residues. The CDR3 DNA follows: TGTGCCAGCAGCCAAGGGACAGGGGGCGCAGATACGCAGTATTTT. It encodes CASSQGTGGADTQYF.

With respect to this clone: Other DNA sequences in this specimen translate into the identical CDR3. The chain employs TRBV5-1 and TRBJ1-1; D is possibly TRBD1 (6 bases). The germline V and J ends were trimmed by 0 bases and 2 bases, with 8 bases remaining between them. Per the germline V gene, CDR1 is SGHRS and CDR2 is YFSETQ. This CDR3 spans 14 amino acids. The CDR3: CASSLAGANTEAFF. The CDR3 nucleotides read TGCGCCAGCAGCTTGGCAGGGGCCAACACTGAAGCTTTCTTT. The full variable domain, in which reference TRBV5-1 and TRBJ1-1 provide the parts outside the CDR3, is KAGVTQTPRYLIKTRGQQVTLSCSPISGHRSVSWYQQTPGQGLQFLFEYFSETQRNKGNFPGRFSGRQFSNSRSEMNVSTLELGDSALYLCASSLAGANTEAFFGQGTRLTVV.

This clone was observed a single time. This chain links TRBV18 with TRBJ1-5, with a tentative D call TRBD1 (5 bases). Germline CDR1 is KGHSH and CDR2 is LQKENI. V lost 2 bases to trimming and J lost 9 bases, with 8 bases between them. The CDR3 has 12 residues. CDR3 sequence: CASSPAQGPQHF. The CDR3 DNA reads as TGTGCCAGCTCACCAGCGCAGGGGCCCCAGCATTTT.

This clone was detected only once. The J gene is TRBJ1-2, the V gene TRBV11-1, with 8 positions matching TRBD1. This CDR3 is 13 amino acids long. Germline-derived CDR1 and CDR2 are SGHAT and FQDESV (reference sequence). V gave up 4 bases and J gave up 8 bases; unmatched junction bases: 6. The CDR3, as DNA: TGTGCCAGCAGCTCCCAGGGGGCTCAAGGCTACACCTTC. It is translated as CASSSQGAQGYTF.

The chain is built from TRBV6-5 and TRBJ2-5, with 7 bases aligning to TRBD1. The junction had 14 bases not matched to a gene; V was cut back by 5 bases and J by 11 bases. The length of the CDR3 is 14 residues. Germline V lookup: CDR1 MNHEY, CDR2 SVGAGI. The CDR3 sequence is CASSNRDSQFKQYF. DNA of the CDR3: TGTGCCAGCAGTAACCGGGACAGTCAGTTCAAGCAGTACTTC.

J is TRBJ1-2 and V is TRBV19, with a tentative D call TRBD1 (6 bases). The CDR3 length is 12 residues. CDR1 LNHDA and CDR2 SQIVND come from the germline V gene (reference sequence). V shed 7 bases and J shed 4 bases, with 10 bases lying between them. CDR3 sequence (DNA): TGTGCCAGTACGGAAGGGGGCTATGGCTACACCTTC. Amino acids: CASTEGGYGYTF.

The CDR3 spells CASSQGGTGGSQPQHF. The DNA for the CDR3 is TGCGCCAGCAGCCAAGGAGGGACAGGGGGGTCTCAGCCCCAGCATTTT. This sequence joins TRBV4-1 and TRBJ1-5; 11 bases agree with TRBD1. Per the germline V gene, CDR1 is MGHRA and CDR2 is YSYEKL. The V segment lost 1 base and the J segment 6 bases; nucleotides outside the gene matches: 5. There are 16 residues in the CDR3.

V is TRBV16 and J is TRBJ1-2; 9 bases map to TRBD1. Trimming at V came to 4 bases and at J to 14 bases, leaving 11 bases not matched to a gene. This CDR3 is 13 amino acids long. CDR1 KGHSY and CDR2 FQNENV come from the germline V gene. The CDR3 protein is CASSRNTGGAETF. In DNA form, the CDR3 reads TGTGCCAGCAGCCGAAACACAGGGGGCGCAGAAACCTTC.

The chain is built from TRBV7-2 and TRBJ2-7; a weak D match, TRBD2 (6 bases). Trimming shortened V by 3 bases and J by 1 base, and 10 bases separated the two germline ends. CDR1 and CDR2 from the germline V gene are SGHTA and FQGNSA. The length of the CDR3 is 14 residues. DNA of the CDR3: TGTGCCAGCAGCTTCCAGGAGGGGTCCTACGAGCAGTACTTC. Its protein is CASSFQEGSYEQYF.